Each of the 2 T cell receptor beta chains below was sequenced from the same sample in a study of a mutant IDH1 vaccine in newly diagnosed glioma. Clones were read by immunoSEQ multiplex PCR, and TCRdb kept only the in-frame ones, dropping some. This sample has tens of thousands of clones, with 79% found just once. No cognate antigen is known for these TCRs. As for time point: week 11, during vaccination. With topical imiquimod, each dose of the vaccine consisted of 300 ug of mutant IDH1 20-mer peptide. Sequenced here: PBMCs, sampled from a glioma patient whose treatment included an IDH1 peptide vaccine. The origin of the receptors is a man in his forties with glioma.

The V call is TRBV6-6, the J call TRBJ2-7, with D perhaps TRBD2 (6 bases). The CDR3 contains 14 residues. V gave up 10 bases and J gave up 0 bases, with 16 bases separating them. CDR1 is MNHNY, CDR2 SVGAGI, per germline (reference sequence). In nucleotides, the CDR3 is TGTGCCACCAAGCTAGCGATCAGCTCCTACGAGCAGTACTTC. Amino acids: CATKLAISSYEQYF.

The chain combines TRBV5-1 with TRBJ1-2; no clear D gene. Between the trimmed V and J ends, which lost 4 bases and 0 bases, there was a span of 13 bases. The CDR3 length is 15 residues. Looked up from germline, CDR1 is SGHRS and CDR2 is YFSETQ. The CDR3 sequence: CASSPAGDPNYGYTF. For the CDR3, the DNA is TGCGCCAGCAGCCCCGCAGGAGACCCTAACTATGGCTACACCTTC.